This T cell receptor beta chain was retrieved from a study of blood T cell repertoires in COVID-19. This CDR3 is 15 amino acids long. Trimming took off 5 bases at V and 3 bases at J, with 14 bases between the two ends. Germline lookup yields CDR1 MNHEY and CDR2 SVGAGI. In the original processing: Reference gene primer amplification gave estimated nucleated cell counts. Libraries were prepared by immunoSEQ multiplex PCR; TCRdb keeps only in-frame clonotypes and omits some of them. V and J calls and clone size are given by that table; D and trimming were obtained from the DNA. There are hundreds of thousands of clones in the sample; roughly 89% occur only once, and roughly 1.4% lies in the top ten.

This sequence originates from a young woman with active or convalescent COVID-19. V gene TRBV6-5 combines with J gene TRBJ1-5; unclear D gene. Sequenced input: peripheral blood. This chain's CDR3 is CASSPNREPNQPQHF. The CDR3 coding sequence is TGTGCCAGCAGTCCAAATCGGGAGCCCAATCAGCCCCAGCATTTT.